Given below is one TCR beta chain in context. This sample was taken from a study of CD8+CD57+ T cells in acquired aplastic anemia. The V gene's germline CDR1 is SEHNR and CDR2 FQNEAQ (reference sequence). The CDR3 length is 13 residues. V lost 5 bases and J lost 4; bases outside the gene matches: 3. The template used for profiling TCR beta VDJ and CDR3 was genomic DNA. TCRdb re-derived calls from the reads in MiXCR, one entry per CDR3 protein. The sample consists of some 210,000 distinct CDR3 sequences, around 60% of them appearing once. The TCR was taken from a human donor in good health. What was sequenced was sorted CD4+, CD8+, or CD8+CD57+ T cells (not recorded which) from PBMCs. The V and J genes are TRBV7-9 and TRBJ2-5; 8 bases match TRBD2. The CDR3 here is CASSRSGAETQYF. As DNA, the CDR3 is TGTGCCAGCAGCCGTAGCGGGGCAGAGACCCAGTACTTC.